Below are 29 T cell receptor beta chains sequenced from a single sample in a study of tumor-infiltrating lymphocytes in primary liver carcinoma. From unsorted bulk tissue weighing roughly 17-31 mg, DNA and RNA were co-extracted. The input was 450 to 550 ng total RNA; TCR beta cDNA was made from it with a constant-region primer. Libraries covering TCR beta were generated through three nested multiplex PCR rounds (using a slightly modified ARM-PCR). The opening two PCR rounds, 10 cycles each, paired TRBV1-TRBV30 forward primers with a C-beta reverse primer. TCRdb reprocessed the multiplex PCR reads with MiXCR, giving one entry per CDR3 protein. The table lists under 25,000 distinct CDR3 sequences, roughly three quarters of them singletons. Source material: liver tumor tissue from sampling region 5. Stated subset: tumor region T5, tumor centre. Receptors originate from a woman aged 25 to 45 with primary liver carcinoma and hepatitis B virus infection.

By proportion, this clonotype is medium-sized (0.01 to 0.1%). The chain links TRBV10-1 to TRBJ1-1; the D is unclear. Trimming cost V 2 bases and J 11 bases, with 15 bases left between them. This CDR3 has 13 amino acids. Germline V gene sequence: CDR1 WNHNN, CDR2 SYGVQD (reference sequence). The DNA for the CDR3 is TGCGCCAGCAGTGAGGCAGGCCGAGAGAGGGCTTTCTTT. Translation: CASSEAGRERAFF.

The chain carries TRBV20-1 and TRBJ2-3; TRBD2 matches at 9 bases. This CDR3 comprises 15 residues. V lost 5 bases and J lost 4; bases outside the gene matches: 10. Germline loops: CDR1 DFQATT, CDR2 SNEGSKA (reference sequence). The CDR3 DNA is TGCAGTGCTTTAGGCATAGCGGGGGATTCAGATACGCAGTATTTT. Translated: CSALGIAGDSDTQYF.

With regard to this clonotype: The junction does not match germline at one end; this may be a read error. V is TRBV6-5 and J is TRBJ2-7; D is possibly TRBD1 (6 bases). The length of the CDR3 is 15 residues. The germline V gene encodes CDR1 MNHEY and CDR2 SVGAGI. Here the CDR3 reads CASSYKDSSSYRQYF. CDR3 nucleotide sequence: TGTGCTAGCAGTTACAAGGACAGCAGCTCCTACCGGCAGTACTTC.

This chain joins TRBV11-2 and TRBJ1-1, with D perhaps matching TRBD1 (5 bases). Germline lookup yields CDR1 SGHAT and CDR2 FQNNGV. V was pared by 5 bases and J by 11 bases, with 12 bases between. This CDR3 has 11 amino acids. The CDR3 nucleotides are TGTGCCAGCAGCCCAGGGACGGCGGCTTTCTTT. Protein product: CASSPGTAAFF.

The V call is TRBV12-3 or TRBV12-4, the J call TRBJ2-7; D is possibly TRBD1 (6 bases). The V end was cut by 8 bases, the J end by 10 bases, with 27 bases between. This CDR3 is built from 15 residues. CDR3 loop: CASLQSDTQGYEQYF. DNA of the CDR3: TGTGCCAGCCTACAATCCGATACACAGGGTTATGAACAGTACTTC.

In the case of this clonotype: Sequence at one end of the junction differs from germline and may be a read error. The CDR3 DNA sequence: TGTACCAGCAACCGGACGCGACAGGGAAGGGGAAATACGCAGTATTTT. This encodes CTSNRTRQGRGNTQYF. V gene TRBV11-2 combines with J gene TRBJ2-3; 7 nucleotides line up with TRBD1. CDR3 length: 16 residues. CDR1 SGHAT and CDR2 FQNNGV come from the germline V gene.

This chain connects TRBV11-2 to TRBJ2-3; 7 nucleotides agree with TRBD1. The CDR3 is made up of 16 amino acids. In germline, CDR1 is SGHAT, CDR2 FQNNGV. After removal of 9 bases from V and 5 bases from J, the junction contained 17 bases not matched to a gene. The CDR3 loop is CASSRMRQGRGDTQYF. CDR3 sequence (DNA): TGTGCCAGTAGCCGCATGCGACAGGGAAGGGGAGATACGCAGTATTTT.

Turning to this clonotype: One end of the junction fails to match germline, which may point to a read error. The rearrangement uses TRBV6-5 and TRBJ2-7; D perhaps matches TRBD1 (5 bases). Germline V gene lookup returns CDR1 MNHEY and CDR2 SVGAGI. There are 15 residues in the CDR3. The CDR3 here is CASSYSDSSSYEQCF. The DNA for the CDR3 is TGTGCCAGCAGTTACAGTGACAGCAGCTCCTACGAGCAGTGCTTC.

With respect to this clonotype: One end of the junction does not line up with germline, which may come from a read error. This chain joins TRBV7-9 and TRBJ2-4, with TRBD1 identical over 7 bases. From germline, CDR1 is SEHNR and CDR2 FQNEAQ (reference sequence). The CDR3 length is 14 residues. The CDR3: CACSNRGPKNIQYF. CDR3 DNA sequence: TGTGCCTGCAGCAACAGGGGCCCCAAAAACATTCAGTACTTT.

As for this clonotype: Possible read error: a much larger clone is one base away. The chain combines TRBV30 with TRBJ1-2; 8 nucleotides match TRBD1. The CDR3 covers 14 residues. Germline V gives CDR1 GTSNPN, CDR2 SVGIG (reference sequence). The CDR3 DNA sequence: TGTGCCCGGGCCCCAGACAGGGGTAACTATGGCCACACCTTC. It translates to CARAPDRGNYGHTF.

On this clonotype itself: The junction shows a germline mismatch at one end, possibly a read error. The chain has TRBV6-6 and TRBJ2-5, with a weak D call TRBD1 (6 bases). The CDR3 extends over 14 amino acids. Germline loops: CDR1 MNHNY, CDR2 SVGAGI (reference sequence). CDR3 loop: CTSRYSAGVETQYF. The CDR3 DNA reads as TGTACCAGCAGATACTCGGCAGGGGTCGAAACCCAGTACTTC.

The chain uses TRBV7-8 and TRBJ2-2; maybe TRBD2 (6 bases). This CDR3 has 15 residues. V lost 3 bases, J lost 7 bases, and 15 bases lay in between. CDR1 and CDR2 from the germline V gene are SGHVS and FQNEAQ. The CDR3 sequence: CASSFVGGGFGELFF. DNA for the CDR3: TGTGCCAGCAGCTTTGTGGGAGGTGGATTCGGGGAGCTGTTTTTT.

In regard to this clonotype: A junction boundary mismatches the germline segment, possibly from a read error. In DNA form, the CDR3 reads TGTGCCAGCAGTTTTCTTGGGGGCAGAGGGGGCTATGGCTACACATTC. Its translation: CASSFLGGRGGYGYTF. V usage is TRBV12-3 or TRBV12-4 and J usage is TRBJ1-2; 7 bases map to TRBD1. The CDR3 is 16 amino acids.

In this sample, this clonotype is medium-sized. The gene calls are TRBV6-6 and TRBJ2-1; D gene ambiguous. CDR1 and CDR2 (germline): MNHNY, SVGAGI (reference sequence). CDR3 length: 15 amino acids. Trimming stripped 7 bases from V and 5 bases from J, with 18 bases between. The CDR3 here is CASTSTGGLNNEQFF. The DNA of the CDR3 is TGTGCCAGCACCTCGACCGGCGGATTGAACAATGAGCAGTTCTTC.

This clonotype appeared many times. This chain joins TRBV29-1 and TRBJ2-3; TRBD2 might be the D (8 bases). V dropped 6 bases and J dropped 2 bases, with 45 bases sitting between them. This CDR3 comprises 24 residues. Germline V lookup: CDR1 SQVTM, CDR2 ANQGSEA. The CDR3 DNA reads as TGCAGCGTAGAGCAGATACAAGGCCGACAGGGCTCGGCGGAAACTAGCGGAGACACAGATACGCAGTATTTT. Its protein is CSVEQIQGRQGSAETSGDTDTQYF.

The table lists this clonotype with many counts. The gene calls are TRBV5-1 and TRBJ2-3; 9 positions agree with TRBD1. The J segment lost 4 bases and the V segment lost 4 bases, leaving 10 bases of the junction unmatched. CDR1 SGHRS and CDR2 YFSETQ come from the germline V gene. There are 16 residues in the CDR3. CDR3 amino acids: CASSPGTGINSDTQYF. As DNA, the CDR3 is TGCGCCAGCAGCCCAGGGACAGGGATCAATTCAGATACGCAGTATTTT.

As concerns this clonotype: At one end, the junction sequence differs from germline, possibly due to a read error. The genes are TRBV14 and TRBJ1-2; D is uncertain. The V gene's germline CDR1 is SGHDN and CDR2 FVKESK. The CDR3 loop spans 13 amino acids. The CDR3 sequence is CAGSLPQLGGCTF. For the CDR3, the DNA is TGTGCCGGCAGCCTTCCCCAGCTGGGTGGTTGCACCTTC. Supplemented by reference TRBV14 and TRBJ1-2, the full variable domain reads EAGVTQFPSHSVIEKGQTVTLRCDPISGHDNLYWYRRVMGKEIKFLLHFVKESKQDESGMPNNRFLAERTGGTYSTLKVQPAELEDSGVYFCAGSLPQLGGCTFGSGTRLTVV.

Within the sample, this clonotype is medium-sized. The chain links TRBV6-2 or TRBV6-3 to TRBJ2-7; D is perhaps TRBD1 (6 bases). From germline, CDR1 is MNHEY and CDR2 SVGEGT. Deletions cut 1 base from V and 5 bases from J, with 15 bases between. The CDR3 covers 15 residues. CDR3 in amino acids: CASSYYRDKRDEQYF. Here the CDR3 DNA reads TGTGCCAGCAGTTACTACCGGGACAAAAGGGACGAGCAGTACTTC.

The V and J genes are TRBV5-1 and TRBJ2-3; D gene unclear. The germline V gene encodes CDR1 SGHRS and CDR2 YFSETQ. The CDR3 runs to 15 residues. V lost 6 bases and J lost 6, with 20 bases in between. The CDR3 loop reads CASNRAWQEYDTQYF. As DNA, the CDR3 is TGCGCCAGCAACAGAGCCTGGCAGGAGTACGATACGCAGTATTTT.

To note about this clonotype: The junction departs from germline at one end; a sequencing error may be responsible. This sequence joins TRBV6-5 and TRBJ2-7, with 14 nucleotides matching TRBD2. This CDR3 contains 17 residues. The germline V gene encodes CDR1 MNHEY and CDR2 SVGAGI. The CDR3 spells CASSFVGTSGSSYEQYF. In DNA, the CDR3 is TGTGCCAGCAGTTTCGTCGGGACTAGCGGGAGCTCCTACGAGCAATACTTC.

J is TRBJ2-5 and V is TRBV30; D is ambiguous. The CDR3 is 15 amino acids. From germline, CDR1 is GTSNPN and CDR2 SVGIG (reference sequence). V lost 0 bases, J lost 5 bases, and 16 bases lay in between. The CDR3 nucleotides are TGTGCCTGGAGTGTCGGCAGGTGTGGGCGGGAGACCCAGTACTTC. Encoded protein: CAWSVGRCGRETQYF.

V usage is TRBV11-2 and J usage is TRBJ2-5; D is unclear. The CDR3 is 13 amino acids. The V gene lost 9 bases and the J gene lost 2 bases, with 13 bases spanning the gap. Germline V gene data show CDR1 as SGHAT and CDR2 as FQNNGV. CDR3 residues: CARRLWWQETQYF. CDR3 DNA: TGTGCCAGGAGGTTATGGTGGCAAGAGACCCAGTACTTC.

In regard to this clonotype: A much larger clone lies a single base off, so this may be a read error. Since no conserved phenylalanine or tryptophan closes the CDR3, a read error is the likely cause. The rearrangement links TRBV2 to TRBJ2-1; D is uncertain. CDR1 SNHLY and CDR2 FYNNEI come from the germline V gene. The CDR3 consists of 13 residues. The V end was cut by 3 bases, the J end by 13 bases, with 16 bases between. The CDR3 DNA reads TGTGCCAGCAGTGACGTCCGGTCTTACGATCAGTTCATC. Its protein product is CASSDVRSYDQFI.

Concerning this clonotype: The conserved phenylalanine or tryptophan is not found at the CDR3 terminus, so this likely reflects a read error. It is unclear where the CDR3 begins or ends on the DNA, so no DNA is shown, and the CDR3 is as TCRdb lists it. This sequence joins TRBV29-1 and TRBJ2-5; the D segment call TRBD1 is taken from the table without a DNA check. The CDR3 comprises 15 residues, both ends counted. CDR1 is SQVTM, CDR2 ANQGSEA, per germline. The chain's CDR3 is CSVTTRGLWIGTRYL.

On this clonotype itself: One end of the junction fails to match germline, which may point to a read error. V is TRBV7-9 and J is TRBJ2-1, with 9 bases aligning to TRBD2. Germline V lookup: CDR1 SEHNR, CDR2 FQNEAQ (reference sequence). This CDR3 spans 16 amino acids. This chain's CDR3 is CACSLETSGARNEQFF. Written as DNA, the CDR3 is TGCGCCTGCAGCTTAGAGACTAGCGGAGCTAGGAATGAGCAGTTCTTC. Full variable domain (missing parts from reference TRBV7-9 and TRBJ2-1): DTGVSQNPRHKITKRGQNVTFRCDPISEHNRLYWYRQTLGQGPEFLTYFQNEAQLEKSRLLSDRFSAERPKGSFSTLEIQRTEQGDSAMYLCACSLETSGARNEQFFGPGTRLTVL.

With regard to this clonotype: At one end the junction does not follow the germline gene, possibly because of a read error. The chain couples TRBV11-3 to TRBJ2-1, with 14 positions matching TRBD2. The CDR3 runs 15 residues. Germline CDR1 and CDR2: SGHNT and YENEEA. The chain's CDR3 is CASNRLAGGGHEQFF. CDR3 in DNA: TGTGCCAGCAACCGACTAGCGGGGGGGGGGCATGAGCAGTTCTTT.

This chain links TRBV6-5 with TRBJ2-7; D unresolved. Germline lookup yields CDR1 MNHEY and CDR2 SVGAGI. V dropped 8 bases and J dropped 0 bases, with 20 bases sitting between them. The CDR3 totals 16 residues. In DNA form, the CDR3 reads TGTGCCAGCCGAGATAGCAGGAGTTCCTGCTCCTACGAGCAGTACTTC. It specifies CASRDSRSSCSYEQYF.

A remark on this clonotype: One end of the junction fails to match germline, which may point to a read error. V and J are TRBV24-1 and TRBJ2-3, with a possible D match to TRBD1 (6 bases). Germline V gives CDR1 KGHDR, CDR2 SFDVKD. The CDR3 consists of 17 residues. CDR3 in DNA: TGTGCCACCAGTGATGGCATAGGGACAACCCCCGGAGATATGCAGTATTTT. The encoded protein is CATSDGIGTTPGDMQYF.

As concerns this clonotype: One end of the junction is discordant with germline, which a read error may explain. The chain has TRBV4-3 and TRBJ2-3; 7 bases agree with TRBD2. The CDR3 contains 16 residues. Germline assignment: CDR1 LGHNA and CDR2 YSLEER. The CDR3 protein is CASSQGFAGAGHMQYF. As DNA, the CDR3 is TGCGCCAGCAGTCAAGGTTTTGCGGGAGCCGGGCATATGCAGTATTTT.